The 24 T cell receptor beta chains presented below share a single source sample, sequenced in a study of shared clonotypes between healthy human individuals (dated by TCRdb to 2019 to 2021). The protocol used for the library was the immunoSEQ multiplex PCR assay. In its TCRdb copy, this immuneACCESS table keeps in-frame sequences only and misses some clones. Where compared with another copy, unresolved V genes explain less than half of these, and the others have no known cause. For this sample there are about 2.4 million clones; about 92% appear just once. Around 0.14% of the sample is taken by the ten largest. The sequenced sample was naive CD4+ T cells sorted from blood. The cell subset or site tag for this specimen amounts to: CD45RA+ positively selected. Receptor source: a man between 18 and 29 years old in good health.

This chain uses TRBV5-1 with TRBJ2-7, with D perhaps given as TRBD1 or TRBD2 (5 bases each). CDR3 size: 15 residues. Trimming cost V 4 bases and J 2 bases, with 16 bases left between them. Germline V lookup: CDR1 SGHRS, CDR2 YFSETQ. The CDR3 here is CASSGTGAATYEQYF. The CDR3 coding sequence is TGCGCCAGCAGCGGGACCGGGGCAGCCACCTACGAGCAGTACTTC. The complete variable domain, with remaining parts taken from reference TRBV5-1 and TRBJ2-7, reads KAGVTQTPRYLIKTRGQQVTLSCSPISGHRSVSWYQQTPGQGLQFLFEYFSETQRNKGNFPGRFSGRQFSNSRSEMNVSTLELGDSALYLCASSGTGAATYEQYFGPGTRLTVT.

V and J are TRBV5-6 and TRBJ1-4; perhaps TRBD1 as D (5 bases). V lost 4 bases and J lost 10, with 14 bases in between. The CDR3 extends over 13 amino acids. Germline CDR1 is SGHDT and CDR2 is YYEEEE. The CDR3 DNA reads TGTGCCAGCAGCCGCTGGGGACCCGGAAAACTGTTTTTT. Translated: CASSRWGPGKLFF.

V and J are TRBV14 and TRBJ2-7; D unresolved. Germline V CDR1 and CDR2: SGHDN, FVKESK. CDR3 length: 14 residues. Deletions cut 3 bases from V and 5 bases from J, with 14 bases between. The CDR3 sequence is CASSQVQLGDEQYF. Written as DNA, the CDR3 is TGTGCCAGCAGCCAGGTACAGCTGGGCGACGAGCAGTACTTC.

This chain links TRBV30 with TRBJ2-3, with 10 bases that match TRBD2. CDR1 is GTSNPN and CDR2 is SVGIG in the germline V gene (reference sequence). This CDR3 has 18 amino acids. V was pared by 4 bases and J by 2 bases, with 15 bases of the junction left unmatched. The CDR3 DNA reads as TGTGCCTGGAACCGCCTGCGGACTAGCGGAAGTATCACAGATACGCAGTATTTT. It is translated as CAWNRLRTSGSITDTQYF.

This clone was counted once. The chain carries TRBV6-5 and TRBJ2-7; 12 bases line up with TRBD1. V lost 4 bases and J lost 2; bases outside the gene matches: 3. CDR1 is MNHEY, CDR2 SVGAGI, per germline. The CDR3 runs 15 residues. The DNA for the CDR3 is TGTGCCAGCAGTTCGGGACAGGGGGCCCCCTACGAGCAGTACTTC. Its translation is CASSSGQGAPYEQYF.

The chain employs TRBV11-2 and TRBJ2-1, with unresolved D. V gave up 2 bases and J gave up 0 bases, with 11 bases separating them. CDR1 is SGHAT, CDR2 FQNNGV, per germline. This CDR3 comprises 16 residues. The CDR3 sequence: CASSLRMLSSYNEQFF. The CDR3 coding sequence is TGTGCCAGCAGCTTAAGAATGCTTAGCTCCTACAATGAGCAGTTCTTC.

This chain connects TRBV18 to TRBJ2-4, with 7 bases identical to TRBD2. The CDR3 has 16 residues. Germline V CDR1 and CDR2: KGHSH, LQKENI. The V gene end was trimmed by 5 bases and the J gene end by 0 bases; junction bases not matched to a gene: 7. CDR3 sequence: CASSTGGGIAKNIQYF. The CDR3 coding sequence is TGTGCCAGCTCAACGGGAGGAGGGATAGCCAAAAACATTCAGTACTTC. Full variable domain (outside the CDR3, taken from reference TRBV18 and TRBJ2-4): NAGVMQNPRHLVRRRGQEARLRCSPMKGHSHVYWYRQLPEEGLKFMVYLQKENIIDESGMPKERFSAEFPKEGPSILRIQQVVRGDSAAYFCASSTGGGIAKNIQYFGAGTRLSVL.

The chain carries TRBV29-1 and TRBJ1-2, with D possibly matching TRBD1 (5 bases). Trimming took 5 bases from V and 6 from J, leaving 19 bases between them. The CDR3 spans 14 residues. Germline CDR1 SQVTM, CDR2 ANQGSEA. The chain's CDR3 is CSVWQVGGNDGYTF. As DNA, the CDR3 is TGCAGCGTTTGGCAGGTTGGGGGGAACGATGGCTACACCTTC.

This clone was recorded only once. J is TRBJ2-1 and V is TRBV5-1; TRBD2 aligns across 7 bases. Unmatched junction bases numbered 16, after V lost 4 bases and J lost 9 bases. CDR1 SGHRS and CDR2 YFSETQ come from the germline V gene. CDR3 length: 16 residues. The CDR3 spells CASSTSGAGGMSEQFF. In DNA form, the CDR3 reads TGCGCCAGCAGCACGAGCGGGGCCGGGGGAATGAGTGAGCAGTTCTTC. Full variable domain (outside the CDR3, taken from reference TRBV5-1 and TRBJ2-1): KAGVTQTPRYLIKTRGQQVTLSCSPISGHRSVSWYQQTPGQGLQFLFEYFSETQRNKGNFPGRFSGRQFSNSRSEMNVSTLELGDSALYLCASSTSGAGGMSEQFFGPGTRLTVL.

The gene calls are TRBV11-2 and TRBJ1-6, with a weak D call TRBD1 (5 bases). With 5 bases removed from V and 7 bases from J, the gap between germline ends came to 12 bases. Germline V lookup: CDR1 SGHAT, CDR2 FQNNGV. The CDR3 has 14 residues. The CDR3 is CASSPGLTNSPLHF. Here the CDR3 DNA reads TGTGCCAGCAGCCCGGGACTGACCAATTCACCCCTCCACTTT.

This chain uses TRBV10-3 with TRBJ2-3; D possibly corresponds to TRBD1 (5 bases). Trimming pared 8 bases from V and 6 bases from J, leaving 9 bases between. Germline V lookup: CDR1 ENHRY, CDR2 SYGVKD. This CDR3 contains 11 residues. The CDR3 sequence: CAIGKGDTQYF. The CDR3 region has the DNA TGTGCCATCGGCAAGGGGGATACGCAGTATTTT.

This clone was counted a single time. V and J are TRBV20-1 and TRBJ2-5; a possible D gene is TRBD2 (5 bases). The CDR3 length is 11 residues. CDR1 and CDR2 from the germline V gene are DFQATT and SNEGSKA (reference sequence). The CDR3 reads CSWTHQETQYF. For the CDR3, the DNA is TGCAGCTGGACTCACCAAGAGACCCAGTACTTC.

J is TRBJ2-1 and V is TRBV5-1; either TRBD1 or TRBD2 may supply D (5 bases each). Germline lookup yields CDR1 SGHRS and CDR2 YFSETQ. This CDR3 contains 17 residues. V was trimmed by 0 bases and J by 8 bases, leaving 21 bases between them. The CDR3 DNA is TGCGCCAGCAGCTTGGCCCCCGGGACGGGACGAGCGGATGAGCAGTTCTTC. It yields the protein CASSLAPGTGRADEQFF.

The rearrangement links TRBV18 to TRBJ1-2, with D uncertain. The length of the CDR3 is 14 residues. V shed 0 bases and J shed 4 bases, with 9 bases lying between them. Germline CDR1 reads KGHSH; CDR2 reads LQKENI. As DNA, the CDR3 is TGTGCCAGCTCACCACCGGCACAGACCTATGGCTACACCTTC. This codes for CASSPPAQTYGYTF. Looking up the rest from reference TRBV18 and TRBJ1-2 gives the full variable domain: NAGVMQNPRHLVRRRGQEARLRCSPMKGHSHVYWYRQLPEEGLKFMVYLQKENIIDESGMPKERFSAEFPKEGPSILRIQQVVRGDSAAYFCASSPPAQTYGYTFGSGTRLTVV.

The chain uses TRBV5-1 and TRBJ2-1; 9 positions match TRBD1. Per germline, CDR1 SGHRS and CDR2 YFSETQ. This CDR3 has 15 residues. J gave up 7 bases and V 4 bases, and 9 bases lay outside the gene matches. Written as DNA, the CDR3 is TGCGCCAGCAGCGCAGGCCAGGGACAGGGAAATGAGCAGTTCTTC. This translates into CASSAGQGQGNEQFF.

V gene TRBV21-1 combines with J gene TRBJ2-3; the table's D call TRBD2 went unverified against the DNA. TRBV21-1 is shown as a pseudogene. The CDR3 is 13 residues long. CDR3 amino acids: CASSNGDTDTQYF. The CDR3, as DNA: TGTGCCAGCAGCAACGGGGACACAGATACGCAGTATTTT.

This chain connects TRBV6-5 to TRBJ2-1; 12 bases are a match to TRBD2. The V gene's germline CDR1 is MNHEY and CDR2 SVGAGI. V was pared by 5 bases and J by 9 bases, with 8 bases of the junction left unmatched. The CDR3 runs to 15 residues. The CDR3 DNA sequence: TGTGCCAGCAGTGGGCTAGCGGGGGGGTTTAGTGAGCAGTTCTTC. This encodes CASSGLAGGFSEQFF.

V and J are TRBV7-8 and TRBJ1-2; 8 bases align to TRBD1. CDR1 and CDR2 (germline): SGHVS, FQNEAQ. This CDR3 has 15 amino acids. The trim removed 1 base at V and 8 bases at J, leaving 9 bases unmatched. The CDR3 DNA reads as TGTGCCAGCAGCTTAGGTTCGGCAGGGGGCAGCGGCTACACCTTC. Amino acids: CASSLGSAGGSGYTF.

The chain couples TRBV6-4 to TRBJ1-1, with 7 bases fitting TRBD1. Germline V gene data show CDR1 as MRHNA and CDR2 as SNTAGT. The V and J ends lost 5 bases and 3 bases, in that order; junction bases with no gene match: 3. The CDR3 contains 13 residues. Written as DNA, the CDR3 is TGTGCCAGCAGTCAAACAGGGGACACTGAAGCTTTCTTT. Encoded protein: CASSQTGDTEAFF.

The chain recombines TRBV11-2 with TRBJ2-7; the D gene is possibly TRBD1 (5 bases). V lost 6 bases to trimming and J lost 0 bases, with 15 bases between them. The CDR3 has 15 residues. Germline values: CDR1 SGHAT, CDR2 FQNNGV. In DNA, the CDR3 is TGTGCCAGCAGGTCAGACAGTTTACTCTCCTACGAGCAGTACTTC. Translating gives CASRSDSLLSYEQYF.

The chain carries TRBV10-3 and TRBJ1-1; 7 bases are shared with TRBD1. This CDR3 comprises 15 residues. The J segment lost 3 bases and the V segment lost 3 bases, leaving 7 bases of the junction unmatched. Germline V gene sequence: CDR1 ENHRY, CDR2 SYGVKD. CDR3 region: CAISDGTVRYTEAFF. The DNA of the CDR3 is TGTGCCATCAGTGACGGGACAGTACGGTACACTGAAGCTTTCTTT.

The chain employs TRBV2 and TRBJ2-7; D is ambiguous. The CDR3 runs 12 residues. The V and J ends lost 5 bases and 5 bases respectively, with 10 bases between them. The germline gives CDR1 SNHLY, CDR2 FYNNEI. This CDR3 is CASSPYVNEQYF. In DNA, the CDR3 is TGTGCCAGCAGTCCGTATGTGAACGAGCAGTACTTC.

Note on this clone: Other DNA sequences in the sample encode the same CDR3. The rearrangement joins TRBV18 to TRBJ2-7; 7 bases fit TRBD1. Germline values: CDR1 KGHSH, CDR2 LQKENI. V lost 3 bases to trimming and J lost 3 bases; unmatched junction nucleotides: 2. The CDR3 is 13 amino acids. The CDR3 sequence: CASSPGQDYEQYF. The CDR3 DNA sequence: TGTGCCAGCTCACCTGGACAGGACTACGAGCAGTACTTC.

The chain couples TRBV4-3 to TRBJ2-1, with TRBD1 matching 12 bases. The V segment lost 3 bases and the J segment 9 bases; nucleotides outside the gene matches: 6. The CDR3 sequence is 15 residues long. Germline CDR1 reads LGHNA; CDR2 reads YSLEER. The CDR3 nucleotides are TGCGCCAGCAGCCAGGGGACAGGGGGCTTTGGTGAGCAGTTCTTC. Residues: CASSQGTGGFGEQFF.